A selection of T cell receptor beta chains follows, all from one sample in a study of blood T cell repertoires in COVID-19. Clones were read by immunoSEQ multiplex PCR, and TCRdb kept only the in-frame ones, dropping some. The sample records about 35,000 clones, around 91% being singletons. Sequenced material: peripheral blood. The receptors here all came from a man at least 80 years old with acute or convalescent COVID-19. CDR3s include the opening cysteine and the closing phenylalanine or tryptophan. D genes are given only for firm matches. Clone size is not always given. Where it is, it says once, few, many or a class for expanded clones.

>-|TRBV28|-|TRBJ1-5
TGTGCCAGCAGTCCCCACAGTAGCAATCAGCCCCAGCATTTT
CASSPHSSNQPQHF
>-|TRBV19|-|TRBJ2-2
TGTGCCAGTAGTATAGTTCGAGGCTTTACAGGAATTAACACCGGGGAGCTGTTTTTT
CASSIVRGFTGINTGELFF
>-|TRBV28|-|TRBJ1-5
TGTGCCAGCAGAGCAGGGGTCGTAAATCAGCCCCAGCATTTT
CASRAGVVNQPQHF
>TRBD1|TRBV7-2|-|TRBJ1-6
TGTGCCAGCAGCCGGGACAGGGGAAATTCACCCCTCCACTTT
CASSRDRGNSPLHF
>TRBD1|TRBV6-4|few|TRBJ1-1
TGTGCCAGCAGAAGACAGGGGGCGAAGAGTACTGAAGCTTTCTTT
CASRRQGAKSTEAFF
>TRBD1|TRBV30|-|TRBJ2-7
TGTGCCTGGATCAGGGGACAGGGCTACGAGCAGTACTTC
CAWIRGQGYEQYF
>-|TRBV9|-|TRBJ2-4
TGTGCCAGCGCCCCAAGCGTGGGGTCGGGGGCCAAAAACATTCAGTACTTC
CASAPSVGSGAKNIQYF
>TRBD1|TRBV11-2|-|TRBJ1-1
TGTGCCAGCAGCTCGGGACAGGGGAACACTGAAGCTTTCTTT
CASSSGQGNTEAFF
>TRBD1|TRBV12-5|once|TRBJ2-1
TGTGCTAGTGGTTTGTCACATCGGACAGGGGTTATGTACAATGAGCAGTTCTTC
CASGLSHRTGVMYNEQFF
>-|TRBV30|once|TRBJ2-3
TGTGCCTGGAGTGCCAGAGATACGCAGTATTTT
CAWSARDTQYF
>-|TRBV19|-|TRBJ1-4
TGTGCCAGTAGTCCACTCCGAGCTAATGAAAAACTGTTTTTT
CASSPLRANEKLFF
>TRBD1|TRBV30|-|TRBJ2-2
TGTGCCTGGAGAAGGACAGGGTGGAGCACCGGGGAGCTGTTTTTT
CAWRRTGWSTGELFF
>-|TRBV5-8|-|TRBJ1-2
TGTGCCAGCAGCCCCCGGGGGGGCAGGGTGAAAGCTGGCTACACCTTC
CASSPRGGRVKAGYTF
>-|TRBV10-3|-|TRBJ1-2
TGTGCCATCAGCAGGAACGATAACTATGGCTACACCTTC
CAISRNDNYGYTF
>TRBD2|TRBV29-1|-|TRBJ2-1
TGCAGCGGCATTCACGGGGGGGGCGGTGAGCAGTTCTTC
CSGIHGGGGEQFF
>-|TRBV7-2|-|TRBJ1-2
TGTGCCAGCAGCTTAGTAGGAGGAGGGTATGGCTACACCTTC
CASSLVGGGYGYTF
>-|TRBV10-3|-|TRBJ1-5
TGTGCCATCAGTGAGGACAGAATCAATCAGCCCCAGCATTTT
CAISEDRINQPQHF
>TRBD1|TRBV18|-|TRBJ1-1
TGTGCCAGCTCACGTCTCCGACAGGGATGGAGGAACACTGAAGCTTTCTTT
CASSRLRQGWRNTEAFF
>-|TRBV6-1|-|TRBJ1-1
TGTGCCAGCAGTGAAGTGAGGGTTGGCACTGAAGCTTTCTTT
CASSEVRVGTEAFF
>TRBD1|TRBV5-8|-|TRBJ1-6
TGTGCCAGCAGCAGCTTGGCAGGGGGTAATTCACCCCTCCACTTT
CASSSLAGGNSPLHF
>TRBD1|TRBV7-2|-|TRBJ2-7
TGTGCCAGCAGCTCGAGGACAGGGCACTCCTACGAGCAGTACTTC
CASSSRTGHSYEQYF
>-|TRBV15|-|TRBJ1-4
TGTGCCACCAGCACCTCAAGATACAGGCCGAATGAAAAACTGTTTTTT
CATSTSRYRPNEKLFF